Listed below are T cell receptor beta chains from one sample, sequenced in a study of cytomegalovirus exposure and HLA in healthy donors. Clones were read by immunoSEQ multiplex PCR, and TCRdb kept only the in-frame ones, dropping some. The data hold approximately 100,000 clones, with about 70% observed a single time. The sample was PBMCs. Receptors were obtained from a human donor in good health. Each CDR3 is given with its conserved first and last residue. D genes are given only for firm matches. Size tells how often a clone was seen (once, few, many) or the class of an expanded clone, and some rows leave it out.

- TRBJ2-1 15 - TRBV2 CASSEGSRVVNEQFF TGTGCCAGCAGTGAAGGCAGCAGGGTTGTTAATGAGCAGTTCTTC
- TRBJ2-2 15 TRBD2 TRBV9 CASTGLKRGTGELFF TGTGCCAGCACCGGGTTGAAGCGGGGCACCGGGGAGCTGTTTTTT
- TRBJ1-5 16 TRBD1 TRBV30 CAWSGPTGGANQPQHF TGTGCCTGGAGTGGCCCAACAGGGGGTGCGAATCAGCCCCAGCATTTT
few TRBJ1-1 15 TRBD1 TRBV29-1 CSVIGQGKGSTEAFF TGCAGCGTGATCGGACAGGGGAAGGGGAGCACTGAAGCTTTCTTT
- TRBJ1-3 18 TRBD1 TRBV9 CASSVASGQGAGGNTIYF TGTGCCAGCAGCGTAGCTTCGGGACAGGGGGCAGGGGGAAACACCATATATTTT
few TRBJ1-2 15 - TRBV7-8 CASSLRQDSHYGYTF TGTGCCAGCAGCTTACGGCAGGACAGTCACTATGGCTACACCTTC
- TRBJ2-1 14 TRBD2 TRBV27 CASSPSPLREGEFF TGTGCCAGCAGCCCGAGCCCCCTGCGGGAGGGGGAGTTCTTC
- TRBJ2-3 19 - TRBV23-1 CASSQPPPEGAPHTDTQYF TGCGCCAGCAGTCAGCCACCTCCGGAGGGGGCCCCCCACACAGATACGCAGTATTTT
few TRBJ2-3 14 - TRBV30 CAWSRQTPTDTQYF TGTGCCTGGAGCCGACAGACACCCACAGATACGCAGTATTTT
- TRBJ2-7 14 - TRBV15 CATSRVGVAYEQYF TGTGCCACCAGCAGAGTGGGAGTGGCCTACGAGCAGTACTTC
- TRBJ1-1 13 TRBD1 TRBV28 CASSHRGNTEAFF TGTGCCAGCAGTCACAGGGGGAACACTGAAGCTTTCTTT
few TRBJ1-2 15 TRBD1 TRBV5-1 CASSLVSDRGHGYTF TGCGCCAGCAGCTTGGTATCGGACAGGGGGCATGGCTACACCTTC
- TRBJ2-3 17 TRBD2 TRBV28 CASSSTSGGLSTDTQYF TGTGCCAGCAGTTCGACTAGCGGGGGGCTTAGCACAGATACGCAGTATTTT
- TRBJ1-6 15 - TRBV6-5 CASKDATGWTSALHF TGTGCCAGCAAAGACGCTACAGGGTGGACCTCGGCCCTCCACTTT
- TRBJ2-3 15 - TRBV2 CASSESGLPHMRQYF TGTGCCAGCAGTGAATCTGGGCTCCCTCACATGAGGCAGTATTTT
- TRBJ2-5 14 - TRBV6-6 CASSYPSPQETQYF TGTGCCAGCAGTTACCCGAGCCCCCAAGAGACCCAGTACTTC
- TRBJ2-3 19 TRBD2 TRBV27 CASSWGLAGGGSSTDTQYF TGTGCCAGCAGCTGGGGACTAGCGGGAGGAGGATCTAGCACAGATACGCAGTATTTT
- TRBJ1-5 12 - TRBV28 CASSTGTQPQHF TGTGCCAGCAGTACAGGGACTCAGCCCCAGCATTTT
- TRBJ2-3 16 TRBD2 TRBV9 CASSVALAASTDTQYF TGTGCCAGCAGCGTAGCACTAGCGGCAAGCACAGATACGCAGTATTTT
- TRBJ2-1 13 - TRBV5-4 CASSLWGRNEQFF TGTGCCAGCAGCTTGTGGGGGCGGAATGAGCAGTTCTTC
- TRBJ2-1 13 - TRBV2 CASKDSLNDEQFF TGTGCCAGCAAGGACTCCCTTAACGATGAGCAGTTCTTC
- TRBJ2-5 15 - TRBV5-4 CASSFVPGDGETQYF TGTGCCAGCAGCTTTGTCCCAGGGGACGGAGAGACCCAGTACTTC
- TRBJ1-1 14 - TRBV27 CASSHRVTNTEAFF TGTGCCAGCAGTCACAGGGTTACGAACACTGAAGCTTTCTTT
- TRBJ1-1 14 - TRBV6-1 CASSEAGWTAKLFF TGTGCCAGCAGTGAAGCGGGGTGGACAGCTAAGCTTTTCTTT
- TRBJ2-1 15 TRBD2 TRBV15 CATTLAGGPANEQFF TGTGCCACCACCTTAGCGGGAGGGCCGGCCAATGAGCAGTTCTTC
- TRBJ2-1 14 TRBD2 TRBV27 CASKLAGGPNEQFF TGTGCCAGCAAGCTAGCGGGGGGGCCCAATGAGCAGTTCTTC
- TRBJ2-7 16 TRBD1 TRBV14 CASSPLSGQGAREQYF TGTGCCAGCAGCCCCCTCTCGGGACAGGGGGCTCGGGAGCAGTACTTC
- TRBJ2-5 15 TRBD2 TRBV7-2 CASSLTSGYQETQYF TGTGCCAGCAGCTTGACTAGCGGGTACCAAGAGACCCAGTACTTC
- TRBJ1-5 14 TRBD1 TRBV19 CASGDRGDNQPQHF TGTGCCAGTGGGGACAGGGGGGACAATCAGCCCCAGCATTTT
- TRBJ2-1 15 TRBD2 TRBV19 CASTPIAGGLNEQFF TGTGCCAGTACCCCCATAGCGGGGGGCCTCAATGAGCAGTTCTTC
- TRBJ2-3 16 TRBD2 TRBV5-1 CASSTGLAGVTDTQYF TGCGCCAGCAGCACGGGACTAGCGGGAGTCACAGATACGCAGTATTTT
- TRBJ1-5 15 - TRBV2 CASKGAQRPNQPQHF TGTGCCAGCAAAGGGGCACAGAGACCCAATCAGCCCCAGCATTTT
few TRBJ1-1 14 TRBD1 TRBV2 CAKRGTGLNTEAFF TGTGCCAAGAGGGGGACAGGGCTGAACACTGAAGCTTTCTTT
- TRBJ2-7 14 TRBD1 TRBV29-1 CSVEERQGTYEQYF TGCAGCGTTGAAGAGCGACAGGGTACCTACGAGCAGTACTTC
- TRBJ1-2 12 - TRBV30 CAWEKSSYGYTF TGTGCCTGGGAGAAGTCAAGCTATGGCTACACCTTC
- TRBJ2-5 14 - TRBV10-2 CASSEGSWRETQYF TGCGCCAGCAGTGAAGGATCCTGGAGGGAGACCCAGTACTTC
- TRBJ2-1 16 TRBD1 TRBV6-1 CASRERGTGGIYEQFF TGTGCCAGCAGAGAAAGGGGGACAGGGGGCATCTATGAGCAGTTCTTC
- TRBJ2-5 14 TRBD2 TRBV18 CASSHGLAGETQYF TGTGCCAGCTCACACGGACTAGCGGGAGAGACCCAGTACTTC